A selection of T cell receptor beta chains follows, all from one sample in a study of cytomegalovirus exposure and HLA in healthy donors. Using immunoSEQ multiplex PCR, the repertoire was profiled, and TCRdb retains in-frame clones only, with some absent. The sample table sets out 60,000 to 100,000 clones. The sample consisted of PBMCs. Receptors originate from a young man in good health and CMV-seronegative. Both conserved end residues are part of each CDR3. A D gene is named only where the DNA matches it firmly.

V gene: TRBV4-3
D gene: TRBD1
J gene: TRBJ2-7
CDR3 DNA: TGCGCCAGCAGCACGGGACAGGGCCCCTACGAGCAGTACTTC
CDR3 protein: CASSTGQGPYEQYF

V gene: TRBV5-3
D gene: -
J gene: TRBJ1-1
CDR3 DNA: TGTGCCAGAAGCGTCGGACCGGGTGGGAGCACTGAAGCTTTCTTT
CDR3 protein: CARSVGPGGSTEAFF

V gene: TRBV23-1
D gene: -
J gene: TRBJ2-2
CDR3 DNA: TGCGCCAGCAGTCTTACCCCGGGACTTCGACCGAACACCGGGGAGCTGTTTTTT
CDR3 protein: CASSLTPGLRPNTGELFF

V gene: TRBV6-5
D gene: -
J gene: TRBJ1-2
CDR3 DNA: TGTGCCAGCCTCCCTGGGGGGGCAGGTGGCTACACCTTC
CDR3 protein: CASLPGGAGGYTF

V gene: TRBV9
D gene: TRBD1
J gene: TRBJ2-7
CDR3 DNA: TGTGCCAGCAGCGCGGGGACAGTGGACGAGCAGTACTTC
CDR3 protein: CASSAGTVDEQYF

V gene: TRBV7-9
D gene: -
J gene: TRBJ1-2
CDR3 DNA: TGTGCCAGCAGCGCAACAGGGAACTATGGCTACACCTTC
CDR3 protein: CASSATGNYGYTF

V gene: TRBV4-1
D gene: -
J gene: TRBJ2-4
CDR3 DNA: TGCGCCAGCAGCCCCGGGACAAGAATCCTAGCCAAAAACATTCAGTACTTC
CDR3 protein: CASSPGTRILAKNIQYF

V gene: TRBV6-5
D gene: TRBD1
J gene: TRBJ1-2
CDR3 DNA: TGTGCCACTATCCGAGGGACAGGGGGTTATGGCTACACCTTC
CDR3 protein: CATIRGTGGYGYTF

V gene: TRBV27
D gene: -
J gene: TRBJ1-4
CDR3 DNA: TGTGCCAGCAGTTTCCATAATGAAAAACTGTTTTTT
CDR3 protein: CASSFHNEKLFF

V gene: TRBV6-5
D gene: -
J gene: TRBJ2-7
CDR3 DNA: TGTGCCAGCAGTATCAGAACAGCAGGCTCCTACGAGCAGTACTTC
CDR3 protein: CASSIRTAGSYEQYF

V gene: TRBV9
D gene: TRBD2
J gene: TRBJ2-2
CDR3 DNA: TGTGCCAGCAGCGCGACCGGGACGGGAGGCACCGGGGAGCTGTTTTTT
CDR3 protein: CASSATGTGGTGELFF

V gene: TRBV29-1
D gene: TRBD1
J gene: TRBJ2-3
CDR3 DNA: TGCAGCGTGGTCGGAATGGACAGGGGGCACGATACGCAGTATTTT
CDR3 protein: CSVVGMDRGHDTQYF

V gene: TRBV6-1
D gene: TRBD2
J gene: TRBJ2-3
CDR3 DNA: TGTGCCAGCAGTGAAGTGGCGGGAGGGGGTGATACGCAGTATTTT
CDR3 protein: CASSEVAGGGDTQYF

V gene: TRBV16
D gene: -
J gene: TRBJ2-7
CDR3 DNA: TGTGCCAGCAGCCAGAGTCATGGCAGGGGCTACGAGCAGTACTTC
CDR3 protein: CASSQSHGRGYEQYF

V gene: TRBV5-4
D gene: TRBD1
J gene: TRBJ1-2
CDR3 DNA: TGTGCCAGCAGCTCCCTTACAGGGGGCGGTGGCTACACCTTC
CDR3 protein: CASSSLTGGGGYTF

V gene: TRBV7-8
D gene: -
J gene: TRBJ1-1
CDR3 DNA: TGTGCCAGCAGCCCGAGGTGGGTTGATGGTGAAGCTTTCTTT
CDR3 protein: CASSPRWVDGEAFF

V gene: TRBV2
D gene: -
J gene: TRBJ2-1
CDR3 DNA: TGTGCCAGCAACGCCAGGACATACAATGAGCAGTTCTTC
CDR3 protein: CASNARTYNEQFF

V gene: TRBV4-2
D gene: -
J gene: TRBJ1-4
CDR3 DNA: TGTGCCAGCAGCCACCTCCCGGGGGGGTCTGGTGAAAAACTGTTTTTT
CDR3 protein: CASSHLPGGSGEKLFF

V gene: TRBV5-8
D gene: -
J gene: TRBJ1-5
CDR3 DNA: TGTGCCAGCAGCCCTCTCAGGGGTAATCAGCCCCAGCATTTT
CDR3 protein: CASSPLRGNQPQHF

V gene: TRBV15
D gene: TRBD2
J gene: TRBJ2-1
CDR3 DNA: TGTGCCACCAGCAGAGGTCCTCCGGGACTAGCCACCCGACAATCTGAGCAGTTCTTC
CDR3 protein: CATSRGPPGLATRQSEQFF

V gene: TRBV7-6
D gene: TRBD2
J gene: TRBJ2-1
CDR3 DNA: TGTGCCAGCAGCTTAGCGGCTAGCGGACGGGGCAATGAGCAGTTCTTC
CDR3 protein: CASSLAASGRGNEQFF

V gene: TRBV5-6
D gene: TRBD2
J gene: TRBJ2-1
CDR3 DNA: TGTGCCAGCAGCTTCCTAGCGGGAAGATACAATGAGCAGTTCTTC
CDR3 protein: CASSFLAGRYNEQFF